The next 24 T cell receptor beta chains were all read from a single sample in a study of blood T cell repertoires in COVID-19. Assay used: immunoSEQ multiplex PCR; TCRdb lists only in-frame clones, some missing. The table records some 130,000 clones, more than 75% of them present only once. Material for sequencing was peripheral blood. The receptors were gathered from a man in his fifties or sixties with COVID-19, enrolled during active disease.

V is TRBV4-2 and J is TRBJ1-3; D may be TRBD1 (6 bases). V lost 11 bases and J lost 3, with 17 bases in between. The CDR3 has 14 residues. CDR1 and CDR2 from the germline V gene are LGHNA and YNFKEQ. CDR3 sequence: CAVQGPASGNTIYF. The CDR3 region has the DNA TGTGCCGTACAGGGACCCGCCAGTGGAAACACCATATATTTT.

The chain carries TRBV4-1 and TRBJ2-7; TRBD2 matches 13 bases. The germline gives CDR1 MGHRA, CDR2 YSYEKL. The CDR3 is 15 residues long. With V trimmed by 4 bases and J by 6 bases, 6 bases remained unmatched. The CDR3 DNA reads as TGCGCCAGCAGCCTTGGACTAGCGGGAGTAGGCGAGCAGTACTTC. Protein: CASSLGLAGVGEQYF.

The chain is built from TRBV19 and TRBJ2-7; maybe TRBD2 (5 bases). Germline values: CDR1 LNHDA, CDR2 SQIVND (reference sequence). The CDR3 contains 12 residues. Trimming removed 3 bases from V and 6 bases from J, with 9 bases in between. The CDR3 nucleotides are TGTGCCAGTAGTATCATAGGAGGCGAGCAGTACTTC. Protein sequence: CASSIIGGEQYF.

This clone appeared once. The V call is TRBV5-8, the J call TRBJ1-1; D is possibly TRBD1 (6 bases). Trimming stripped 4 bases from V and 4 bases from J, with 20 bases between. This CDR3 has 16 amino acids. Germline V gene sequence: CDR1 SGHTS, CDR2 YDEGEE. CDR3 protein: CASSRRGAGESTEAFF. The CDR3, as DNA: TGTGCCAGCAGCCGTAGGGGAGCAGGGGAGAGCACTGAAGCTTTCTTT.

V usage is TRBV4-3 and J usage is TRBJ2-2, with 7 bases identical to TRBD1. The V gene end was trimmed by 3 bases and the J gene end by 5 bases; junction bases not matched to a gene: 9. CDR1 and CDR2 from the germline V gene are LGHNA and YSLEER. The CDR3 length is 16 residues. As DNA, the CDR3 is TGCGCCAGCAGCCATCACAGGGGCGTTGGAACCGGGGAGCTGTTTTTT. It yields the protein CASSHHRGVGTGELFF.

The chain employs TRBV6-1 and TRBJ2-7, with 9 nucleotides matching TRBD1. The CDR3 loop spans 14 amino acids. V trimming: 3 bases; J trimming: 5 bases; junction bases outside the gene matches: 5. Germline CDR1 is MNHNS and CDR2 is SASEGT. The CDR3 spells CASSETGGTHEQYF. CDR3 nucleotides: TGTGCCAGCAGTGAGACAGGGGGTACCCACGAGCAGTACTTC.

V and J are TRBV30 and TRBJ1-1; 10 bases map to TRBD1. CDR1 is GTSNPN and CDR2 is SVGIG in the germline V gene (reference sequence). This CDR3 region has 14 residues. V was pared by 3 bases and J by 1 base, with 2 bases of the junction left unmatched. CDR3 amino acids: CAWRTGGWNTEAFF. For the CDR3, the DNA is TGTGCCTGGAGGACAGGGGGCTGGAACACTGAAGCTTTCTTT.

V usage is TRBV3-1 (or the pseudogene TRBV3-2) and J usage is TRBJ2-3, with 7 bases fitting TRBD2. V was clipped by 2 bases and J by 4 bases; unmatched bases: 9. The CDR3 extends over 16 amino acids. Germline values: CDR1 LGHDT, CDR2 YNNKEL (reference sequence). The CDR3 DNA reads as TGTGCCAGCAGCCAAAGCACCCCGGGGGGTGCAGATACGCAGTATTTT. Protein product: CASSQSTPGGADTQYF.

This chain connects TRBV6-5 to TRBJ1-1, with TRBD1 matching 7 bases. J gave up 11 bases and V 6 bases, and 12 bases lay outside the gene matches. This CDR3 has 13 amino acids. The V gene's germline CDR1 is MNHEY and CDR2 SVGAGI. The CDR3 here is CASRGGQSALAFF. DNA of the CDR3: TGTGCCAGCAGGGGGGGACAGTCCGCACTGGCTTTCTTT.

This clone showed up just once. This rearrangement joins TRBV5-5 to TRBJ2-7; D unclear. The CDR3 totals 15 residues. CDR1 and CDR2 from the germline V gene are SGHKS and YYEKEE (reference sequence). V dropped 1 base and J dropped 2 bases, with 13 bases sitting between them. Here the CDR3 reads CASSLQEQSTYEQYF. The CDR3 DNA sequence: TGTGCCAGCAGCTTGCAAGAACAGTCAACCTACGAGCAGTACTTC. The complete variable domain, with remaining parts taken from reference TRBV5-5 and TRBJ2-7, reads DAGVTQSPTHLIKTRGQQVTLRCSPISGHKSVSWYQQVLGQGPQFIFQYYEKEERGRGNFPDRFSARQFPNYSSELNVNALLLGDSALYLCASSLQEQSTYEQYFGPGTRLTVT.

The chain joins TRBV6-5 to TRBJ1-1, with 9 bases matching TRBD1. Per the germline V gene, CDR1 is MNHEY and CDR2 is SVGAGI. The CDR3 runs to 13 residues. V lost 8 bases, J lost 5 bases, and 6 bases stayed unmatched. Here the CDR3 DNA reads TGTGCCAGCTGGGACAGGGAGGGAACTGAAGCTTTCTTT. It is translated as CASWDREGTEAFF.

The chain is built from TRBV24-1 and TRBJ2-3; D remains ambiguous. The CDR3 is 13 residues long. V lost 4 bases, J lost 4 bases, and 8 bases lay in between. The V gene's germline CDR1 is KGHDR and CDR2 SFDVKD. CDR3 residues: CATSDWAADTQYF. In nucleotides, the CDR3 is TGTGCCACCAGTGACTGGGCAGCAGATACGCAGTATTTT.

Here the CDR3 reads CASSGTDNQPQHF. In DNA form, the CDR3 reads TGCGCCAGCAGTGGGACAGATAATCAGCCCCAGCATTTT. The rearrangement joins TRBV10-2 to TRBJ1-5; TRBD1 is a possible D gene (6 bases). The CDR3 has 13 residues. CDR1 and CDR2 from the germline V gene are WSHSY and SAAADI. V lost 4 bases to trimming and J lost 4 bases, with 8 bases between them.

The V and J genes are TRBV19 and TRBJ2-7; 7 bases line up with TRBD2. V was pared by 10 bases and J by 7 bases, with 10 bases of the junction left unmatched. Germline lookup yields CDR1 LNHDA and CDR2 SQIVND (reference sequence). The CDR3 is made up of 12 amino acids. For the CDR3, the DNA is TGTGCCACCTACTGGCGGGAGTTTGAGCAGTACTTC. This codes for CATYWREFEQYF.

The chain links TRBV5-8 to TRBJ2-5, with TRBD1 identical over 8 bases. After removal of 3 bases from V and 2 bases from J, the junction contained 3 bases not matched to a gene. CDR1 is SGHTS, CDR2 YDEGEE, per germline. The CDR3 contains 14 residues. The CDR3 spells CASSSRTGQETQYF. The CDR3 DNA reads TGTGCCAGCAGCTCCAGGACAGGGCAAGAGACCCAGTACTTC.

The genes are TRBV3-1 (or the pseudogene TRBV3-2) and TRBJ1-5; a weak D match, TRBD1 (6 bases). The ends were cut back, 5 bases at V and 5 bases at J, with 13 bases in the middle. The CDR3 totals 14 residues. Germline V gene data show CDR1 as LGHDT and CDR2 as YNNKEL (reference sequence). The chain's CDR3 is CASSFTGRHQPQHF. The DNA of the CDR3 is TGTGCCAGCAGCTTTACAGGGCGGCATCAGCCCCAGCATTTT.

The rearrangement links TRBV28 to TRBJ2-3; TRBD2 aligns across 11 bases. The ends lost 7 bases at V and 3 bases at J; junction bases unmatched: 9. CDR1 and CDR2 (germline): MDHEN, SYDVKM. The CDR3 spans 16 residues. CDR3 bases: TGTGCCAGCAATACCCCTAGCGGGAGGAGAACAGATACGCAGTATTTT. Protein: CASNTPSGRRTDTQYF.

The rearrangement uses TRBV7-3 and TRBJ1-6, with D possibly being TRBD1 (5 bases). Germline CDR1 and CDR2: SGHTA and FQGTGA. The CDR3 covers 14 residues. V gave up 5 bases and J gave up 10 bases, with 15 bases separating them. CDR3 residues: CASSLGRRGSPLHF. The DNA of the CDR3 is TGTGCCAGCAGCCTCGGGAGGCGGGGGTCACCCCTCCACTTT.

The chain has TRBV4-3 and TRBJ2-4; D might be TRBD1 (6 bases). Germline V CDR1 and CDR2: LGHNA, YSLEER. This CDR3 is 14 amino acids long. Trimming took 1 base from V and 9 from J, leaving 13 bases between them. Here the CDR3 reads CASSQVVTGGIQYF. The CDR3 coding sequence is TGCGCCAGCAGCCAAGTAGTGACAGGAGGCATTCAGTACTTC.

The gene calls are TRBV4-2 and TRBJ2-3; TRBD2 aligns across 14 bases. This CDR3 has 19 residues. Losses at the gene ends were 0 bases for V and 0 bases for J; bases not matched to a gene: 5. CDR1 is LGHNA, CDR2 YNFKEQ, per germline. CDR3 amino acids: CASSQDRLAGGRSTDTQYF. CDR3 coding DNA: TGTGCCAGCAGCCAAGACCGACTAGCGGGAGGGCGGAGCACAGATACGCAGTATTTT.

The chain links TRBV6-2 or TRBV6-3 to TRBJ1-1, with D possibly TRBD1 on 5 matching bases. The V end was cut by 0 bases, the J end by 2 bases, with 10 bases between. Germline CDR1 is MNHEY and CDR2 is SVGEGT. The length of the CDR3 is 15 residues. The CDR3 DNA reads TGTGCCAGCAGTTACTCAACAGGCGTAAACACTGAAGCTTTCTTT. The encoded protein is CASSYSTGVNTEAFF.

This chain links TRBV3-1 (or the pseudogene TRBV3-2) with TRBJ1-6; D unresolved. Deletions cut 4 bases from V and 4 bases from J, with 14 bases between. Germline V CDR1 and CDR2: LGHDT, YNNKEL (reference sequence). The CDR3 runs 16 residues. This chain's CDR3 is CASSLLLGSYNSPLHF. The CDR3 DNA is TGTGCCAGCAGCCTTCTTCTCGGGAGTTATAATTCACCCCTCCACTTT.

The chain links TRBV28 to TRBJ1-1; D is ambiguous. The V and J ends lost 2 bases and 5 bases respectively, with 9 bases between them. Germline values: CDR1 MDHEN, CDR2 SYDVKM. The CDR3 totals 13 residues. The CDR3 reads CASSLRSRTEAFF. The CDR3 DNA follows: TGTGCCAGCAGTTTACGGTCGAGAACTGAAGCTTTCTTT.

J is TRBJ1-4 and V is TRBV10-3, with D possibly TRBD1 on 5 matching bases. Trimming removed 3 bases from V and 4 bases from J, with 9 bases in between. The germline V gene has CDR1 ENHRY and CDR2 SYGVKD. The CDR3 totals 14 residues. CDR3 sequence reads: CAISEGGVNEKLFF. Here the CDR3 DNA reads TGTGCCATCAGTGAAGGAGGGGTTAATGAAAAACTGTTTTTT.